The 15 T cell receptor beta chains reported below all come from one sample, sequenced in a study of cytotoxic CD8 clonotypes in ibrutinib-treated CLL. Sequencing used immunoSEQ multiplex PCR; TCRdb keeps in-frame clones, though not all of them. The profile shows roughly 150,000 clones, around nine tenths of them singletons. The specimen was PBMCs, collected at disease progression, from a patient treated with ibrutinib. These receptors originate from a human donor with chronic lymphocytic leukemia.

This chain links TRBV28 with TRBJ1-2; D might be TRBD1 (5 bases). The germline V gene encodes CDR1 MDHEN and CDR2 SYDVKM. This CDR3 is 15 amino acids long. V was shortened by 5 bases and J by 2 bases, with 15 bases between the two germline ends. This CDR3 reads CASSAGTLHNYGYTF. For the CDR3, the DNA is TGTGCCAGCAGTGCCGGGACGCTCCACAACTATGGCTACACCTTC.

The chain couples TRBV19 to TRBJ1-1, with a weak D call TRBD1 (5 bases). The V gene's germline CDR1 is LNHDA and CDR2 SQIVND (reference sequence). Trimming cost V 5 bases and J 5 bases, with 18 bases left between them. The CDR3 totals 15 residues. CDR3 sequence: CASSGGAGLWTEAFF. The CDR3 bases are TGTGCCAGTAGTGGCGGGGCAGGTCTTTGGACTGAAGCTTTCTTT.

V usage is TRBV2 and J usage is TRBJ2-1; 12 bases match TRBD2. The V gene end was trimmed by 2 bases and the J gene end by 8 bases; junction bases not matched to a gene: 1. CDR1 is SNHLY, CDR2 FYNNEI, per germline. The length of the CDR3 is 14 residues. The CDR3 here is CASSELAGGHEQFF. The CDR3 DNA is TGTGCCAGCAGTGAACTAGCGGGAGGGCATGAGCAGTTCTTC.

The chain employs TRBV7-2 and TRBJ1-2; D not certain. CDR3 length equals 13 residues. Germline CDR1 and CDR2: SGHTA and FQGNSA. V was shortened by 2 bases and J by 7 bases, with 11 bases between the two germline ends. The CDR3: CASSLQAGSGYTF. Here the CDR3 DNA reads TGTGCCAGCAGCTTACAGGCGGGGAGTGGCTACACCTTC.

The V call is TRBV27, the J call TRBJ2-2; D remains ambiguous. Trimming removed 8 bases at V and 4 bases at J, with 17 bases between. Germline V gives CDR1 MNHEY, CDR2 SMNVEV (reference sequence). The CDR3 has 15 amino acids. The CDR3 DNA sequence: TGTGCCAGCGTATTATCCAGTTCTTCCACCGGGGAGCTGTTTTTT. This sequence encodes CASVLSSSSTGELFF.

This clone was detected only once. The chain recombines TRBV4-1 with TRBJ1-4; D ambiguous. The germline V gene encodes CDR1 MGHRA and CDR2 YSYEKL. Trimming shortened V by 2 bases and J by 0 bases, and 10 bases separated the two germline ends. The CDR3 spans 16 residues. In DNA, the CDR3 is TGCGCCAGCAGCCAACGCCCGGGAACAACTAATGAAAAACTGTTTTTT. Protein product: CASSQRPGTTNEKLFF.

The chain couples TRBV7-9 to TRBJ2-2, with 11 bases fitting TRBD2. Germline trimming cut 4 bases from V and 2 bases from J; bases unmatched to any gene: 6. The germline V gene encodes CDR1 SEHNR and CDR2 FQNEAQ (reference sequence). The CDR3 has 17 amino acids. This CDR3 is CASSSTGLADNTGELFF. The CDR3 DNA is TGTGCCAGCAGCTCTACGGGACTAGCGGATAACACCGGGGAGCTGTTTTTT.

The chain is built from TRBV15 and TRBJ2-3, with 8 bases lining up with TRBD2. The V segment lost 0 bases and the J segment 3 bases; nucleotides outside the gene matches: 11. This CDR3 spans 18 amino acids. Germline values: CDR1 LNHNV, CDR2 YYDKDF (reference sequence). CDR3 nucleotide sequence: TGTGCCACCAGCAGAGATACGGTGAGCGGGAGCGAGACAGATACGCAGTATTTT. Amino acids: CATSRDTVSGSETDTQYF.

The chain employs TRBV27 and TRBJ1-4; D not resolved. The germline V gene encodes CDR1 MNHEY and CDR2 SMNVEV (reference sequence). There are 17 residues in the CDR3. V was shortened by 0 bases and J by 4 bases, with 15 bases between the two germline ends. CDR3 nucleotide sequence: TGTGCCAGCAGTTTATCGCTGAGGGATAAGATTAATGAAAAACTGTTTTTT. Translating gives CASSLSLRDKINEKLFF.

V gene TRBV21-1 combines with J gene TRBJ1-1. TRBV21-1 is reported as a pseudogene. The CDR3 loop spans 11 amino acids. DNA for the CDR3: TGTGCCAGCAGCCCCGGGGTCGGGGCTTTCTTT. It codes for CASSPGVGAFF.

This sequence joins TRBV5-1 and TRBJ2-5; a possible D gene is TRBD2 (5 bases). V dropped 4 bases and J dropped 5 bases, with 15 bases sitting between them. Germline V CDR1 and CDR2: SGHRS, YFSETQ. The CDR3 consists of 14 residues. The CDR3 DNA sequence: TGCGCCAGCAGCCAACCACCCCCGGGGGAGACCCAGTACTTC. Residues: CASSQPPPGETQYF.

The chain uses TRBV7-3 and TRBJ2-2; D not certain. The CDR3 sequence is 15 residues long. CDR1 is SGHTA and CDR2 is FQGTGA in the germline V gene. Trimming took off 2 bases at V and 5 bases at J, with 12 bases between the two ends. CDR3 bases: TGTGCCAGCAGCTTATCCGGCAGTCCTACCGGGGAGCTGTTTTTT. Amino acids: CASSLSGSPTGELFF.

The chain recombines TRBV29-1 with TRBJ2-7; D might be TRBD2 (6 bases). The germline V and J ends were trimmed by 5 bases and 0 bases, with 11 bases remaining between them. Germline-derived CDR1 and CDR2 are SQVTM and ANQGSEA. CDR3 size: 13 residues. The chain's CDR3 is CSVIRDSSYEQYF. The CDR3 region has the DNA TGCAGCGTTATTCGGGACTCCTCCTACGAGCAGTACTTC.

V is TRBV30 and J is TRBJ2-3, with D unresolved. The length of the CDR3 is 11 residues. Trimming removed 0 bases at V and 3 bases at J, with 1 base between. Germline-derived CDR1 and CDR2 are GTSNPN and SVGIG (reference sequence). Written as DNA, the CDR3 is TGTGCCTGGAGTGTAACAGATACGCAGTATTTT. This codes for CAWSVTDTQYF.

This chain joins TRBV2 and TRBJ1-2; D not certain. Germline V CDR1 and CDR2: SNHLY, FYNNEI. With 7 bases removed from V and 2 bases from J, the gap between germline ends came to 11 bases. The CDR3 sequence is 13 residues long. CDR3 DNA: TGTGCCAGCACCGACAAGGACAACTATGGCTACACCTTC. This gives the protein CASTDKDNYGYTF.